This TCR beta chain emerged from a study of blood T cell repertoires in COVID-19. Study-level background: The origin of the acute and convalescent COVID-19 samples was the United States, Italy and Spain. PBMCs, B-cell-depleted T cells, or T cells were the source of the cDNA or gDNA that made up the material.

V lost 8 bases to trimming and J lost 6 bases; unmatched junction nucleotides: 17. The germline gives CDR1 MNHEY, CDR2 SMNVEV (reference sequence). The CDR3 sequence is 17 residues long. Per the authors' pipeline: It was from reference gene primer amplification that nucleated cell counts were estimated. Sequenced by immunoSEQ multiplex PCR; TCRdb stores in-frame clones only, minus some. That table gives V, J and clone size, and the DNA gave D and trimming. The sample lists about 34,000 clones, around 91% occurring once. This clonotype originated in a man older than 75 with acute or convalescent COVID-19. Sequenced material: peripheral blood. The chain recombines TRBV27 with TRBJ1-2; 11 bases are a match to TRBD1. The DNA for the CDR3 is TGTGCCAGCTCAATAGGGACAGGGGGAATTGGTAGAAATGGCTACACCTTC. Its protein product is CASSIGTGGIGRNGYTF.